This TCR beta chain is drawn from a study of OX40 agonist ivuxolimab in advanced cancers. Study-level information: The drug used for patients, ivuxolimab, was an agonistic anti-OX40 (CD134) antibody. Patients treated during dose escalation were battling hepatocellular carcinoma, melanoma, renal cell or head and neck cancer.

This clone was counted a few times. Its antigen is not identified. From germline, CDR1 is LGHNA and CDR2 YNFKEQ. The germline V and J ends were trimmed by 4 bases and 2 bases, with 14 bases remaining between them. The CDR3 loop spans 15 amino acids. Measured with immunoSEQ multiplex PCR; TCRdb has only the in-frame clones, and not every one. The table has around 67,000 clones, around 82% seen once. Study outcomes and limitations: The average count of expanded clones was higher among CD8+ T cells than among CD4+.

The sequenced sample was CD4+ or CD8+ T cells sorted from blood, obtained in a trial of the OX40 agonist ivuxolimab. V gene TRBV4-2 combines with J gene TRBJ2-5; D not resolved. This clonotype was obtained from an adult with an advanced solid tumor such as melanoma, head and neck, liver or kidney cancer. The CDR3 DNA reads as TGTGCCAGCAGCCCGAGCGACGGAACTCAAGAGACCCAGTACTTC. It codes for CASSPSDGTQETQYF.